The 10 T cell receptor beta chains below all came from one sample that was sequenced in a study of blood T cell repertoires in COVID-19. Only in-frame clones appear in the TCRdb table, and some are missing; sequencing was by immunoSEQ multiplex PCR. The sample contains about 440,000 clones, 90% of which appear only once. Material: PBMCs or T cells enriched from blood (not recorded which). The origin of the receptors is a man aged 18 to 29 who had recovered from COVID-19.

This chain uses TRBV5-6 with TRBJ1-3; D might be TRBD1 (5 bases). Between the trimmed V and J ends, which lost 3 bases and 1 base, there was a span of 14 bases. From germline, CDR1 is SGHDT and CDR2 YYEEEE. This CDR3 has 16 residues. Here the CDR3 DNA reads TGTGCCAGCAGCTCGGAGGGGTTTAGGTCTGGAAACACCATATATTTT. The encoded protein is CASSSEGFRSGNTIYF. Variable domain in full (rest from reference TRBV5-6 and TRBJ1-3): DAGVTQSPTHLIKTRGQQVTLRCSPKSGHDTVSWYQQALGQGPQFIFQYYEEEERQRGNFPDRFSGHQFPNYSSELNVNALLLGDSALYLCASSSEGFRSGNTIYFGEGSWLTVV.

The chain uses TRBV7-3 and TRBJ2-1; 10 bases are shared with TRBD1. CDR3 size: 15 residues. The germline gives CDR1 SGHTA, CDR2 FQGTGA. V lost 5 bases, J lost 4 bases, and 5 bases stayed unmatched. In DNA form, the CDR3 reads TGTGCCAGCAGCCCTCGGGACAGGGGATACAATGAGCAGTTCTTC. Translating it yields CASSPRDRGYNEQFF. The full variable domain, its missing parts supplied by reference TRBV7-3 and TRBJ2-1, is GAGVSQTPSNKVTEKGKYVELRCDPISGHTALYWYRQSLGQGPEFLIYFQGTGAADDSGLPNDRFFAVRPEGSVSTLKIQRTERGDSAVYLCASSPRDRGYNEQFFGPGTRLTVL.

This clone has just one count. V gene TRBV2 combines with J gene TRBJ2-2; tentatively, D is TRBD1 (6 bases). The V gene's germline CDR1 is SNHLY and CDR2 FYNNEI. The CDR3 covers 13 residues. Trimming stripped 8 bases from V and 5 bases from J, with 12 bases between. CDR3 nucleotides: TGTGCCAGCCTCCTACAGGGAACCGGGGAGCTGTTTTTT. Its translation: CASLLQGTGELFF. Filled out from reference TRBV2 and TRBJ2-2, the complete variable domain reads EPEVTQTPSHQVTQMGQEVILRCVPISNHLYFYWYRQILGQKVEFLVSFYNNEISEKSEIFDDQFSVERPDGSNFTLKIRSTKLEDSAMYFCASLLQGTGELFFGEGSRLTVL.

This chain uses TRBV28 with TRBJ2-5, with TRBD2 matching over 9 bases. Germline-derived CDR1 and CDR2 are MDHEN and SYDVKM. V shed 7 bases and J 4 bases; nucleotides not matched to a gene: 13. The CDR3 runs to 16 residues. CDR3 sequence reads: CASNSHLAGGSETQYF. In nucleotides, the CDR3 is TGTGCCAGCAACTCCCACTTGGCGGGAGGGTCAGAGACCCAGTACTTC.

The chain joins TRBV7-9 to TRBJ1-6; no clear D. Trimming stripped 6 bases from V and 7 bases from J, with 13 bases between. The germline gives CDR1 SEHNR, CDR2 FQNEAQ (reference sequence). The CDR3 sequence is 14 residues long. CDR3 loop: CASRATVGNSPLHF. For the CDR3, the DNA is TGTGCCAGCAGGGCGACCGTCGGGAATTCACCCCTCCACTTT.

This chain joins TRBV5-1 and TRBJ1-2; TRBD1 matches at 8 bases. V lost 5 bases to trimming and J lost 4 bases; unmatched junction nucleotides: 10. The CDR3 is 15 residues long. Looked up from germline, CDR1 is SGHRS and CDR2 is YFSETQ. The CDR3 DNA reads TGCGCCAGCAGTCGGATGACGGGACAGGCCTATGGCTACACCTTC. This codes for CASSRMTGQAYGYTF. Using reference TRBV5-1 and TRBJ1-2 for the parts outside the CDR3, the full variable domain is KAGVTQTPRYLIKTRGQQVTLSCSPISGHRSVSWYQQTPGQGLQFLFEYFSETQRNKGNFPGRFSGRQFSNSRSEMNVSTLELGDSALYLCASSRMTGQAYGYTFGSGTRLTVV.

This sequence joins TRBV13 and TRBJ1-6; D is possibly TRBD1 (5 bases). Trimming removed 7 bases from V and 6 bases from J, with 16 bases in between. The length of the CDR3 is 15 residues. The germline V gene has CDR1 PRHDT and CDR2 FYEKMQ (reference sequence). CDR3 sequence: CASTYRTRSNSPLHF. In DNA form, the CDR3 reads TGTGCCAGCACCTACCGGACAAGATCTAATTCACCCCTCCACTTT.

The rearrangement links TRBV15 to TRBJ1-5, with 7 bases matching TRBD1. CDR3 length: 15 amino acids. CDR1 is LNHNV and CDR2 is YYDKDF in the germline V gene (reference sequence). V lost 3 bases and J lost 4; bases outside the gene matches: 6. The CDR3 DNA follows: TGTGCCACCAGCAGTCGGGACAGCCCAAATCAGCCCCAGCATTTT. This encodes CATSSRDSPNQPQHF. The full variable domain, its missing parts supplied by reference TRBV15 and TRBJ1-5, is DAMVIQNPRYQVTQFGKPVTLSCSQTLNHNVMYWYQQKSSQAPKLLFHYYDKDFNNEADTPDNFQSRRPNTSFCFLDIRSPGLGDTAMYLCATSSRDSPNQPQHFGDGTRLSIL.

CDR3 residues: CASTKRGGYEQYF. In DNA form, the CDR3 reads TGTGCCAGCACAAAGCGGGGGGGCTACGAGCAGTACTTC. This chain links TRBV6-5 with TRBJ2-7, with TRBD2 matching over 10 bases. The germline V gene encodes CDR1 MNHEY and CDR2 SVGAGI. V shed 7 bases and J 3 bases; nucleotides not matched to a gene: 3. The CDR3 is 13 amino acids.

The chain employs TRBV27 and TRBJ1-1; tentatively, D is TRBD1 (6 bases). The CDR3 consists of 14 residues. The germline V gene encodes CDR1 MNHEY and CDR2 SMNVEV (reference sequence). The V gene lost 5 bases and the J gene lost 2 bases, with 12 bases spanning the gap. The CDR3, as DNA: TGTGCCAGCAGTAAATTACAGGGAAACACTGAAGCTTTCTTT. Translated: CASSKLQGNTEAFF.